Listed below are T cell receptor beta chains from one sample, sequenced in a study of T cells in Graves' hyperthyroidism and ophthalmopathy. One entry per CDR3 protein, called by TCRdb with MiXCR from the multiplex PCR reads. Of 300,000 to 400,000 distinct CDR3 sequences listed, roughly a fifth are singletons. Sequencing input: blood. The receptor source for this set is a woman aged 45-65 years with Graves' hyperthyroidism. CDR3s leave out the opening cysteine and the closing phenylalanine or tryptophan. A D gene is named only where the DNA matches it firmly.

d_gene,v_gene,j_gene,CDR3aa
TRBD2,TRBV10-3,TRBJ2-3,AIGLAKADTQY
TRBD2,TRBV6-1,TRBJ2-4,ASSESSGGASY
-,TRBV3-1,TRBJ2-7,ASSQVGRGRAYEQY
TRBD1,TRBV18,TRBJ2-5,ASSPGDSSGETQY
TRBD1,TRBV24-1,TRBJ1-5,ATSAGTGNQPQH
TRBD2,TRBV13,TRBJ2-7,ASSLGLAGVNEQY
TRBD2,TRBV7-2,TRBJ2-3,ASTSGSSTDTQY
TRBD1,TRBV6-1,TRBJ1-2,ASTFTRTGGVYGYT
TRBD1,TRBV12-3/TRBV12-4,TRBJ2-7,ASSSPGQGTPDQY
-,TRBV11-3,TRBJ2-1,ASSSGRAASYNEQF
-,TRBV11-3,TRBJ2-1,ASSSFDRWSSYNEQF
TRBD1,TRBV2,TRBJ2-4,ASNTGGNDIQY
-,TRBV27,TRBJ2-1,ATNTRLSYNEQL
-,TRBV27,TRBJ1-4,ASSSTPGNEKLF
TRBD2,TRBV10-3,TRBJ2-2,AISEASGRPGDTGELF
-,TRBV11-2,TRBJ2-5,ASSLQGGQETQY
TRBD1,TRBV20-1,TRBJ1-5,SARGSTGVRREPQH
-,TRBV4-2,TRBJ1-5,ASSQAIDQPQH
-,TRBV18,TRBJ1-5,ASSPTDNQPQH
TRBD1,TRBV11-2,TRBJ2-7,ASSSPGQVFSYEQY
-,TRBV28,TRBJ2-2,ASSTAGTASAGELF
TRBD2,TRBV28,TRBJ2-5,ASTSWTSGRQETQY
-,TRBV30,TRBJ2-3,AWSITDTQY
TRBD2,TRBV20-1,TRBJ2-7,SANWGSGGRYEQY
TRBD1,TRBV7-9,TRBJ2-2,ASSIGTGGGYFANTGELF
TRBD1,TRBV10-3,TRBJ2-3,ATGQGFTDTQY
-,TRBV3-1,TRBJ2-7,ASNDGGLNYEQY
TRBD1,TRBV20-1,TRBJ2-7,SVLTGGSYEQY